Listed here are 12 T cell receptor beta chains from one sample, sequenced in a study of beta chain features in type 1 diabetes. Expressed TCRB transcripts were sequenced after all isolated RNA was converted to cDNA. Assay used: immunoSEQ multiplex PCR; TCRdb lists only in-frame clones, some missing. The sample has roughly 140,000 clones, 6.5% to 8.5% seen once. Sequencing used central memory CD4+ T cells from blood. The receptors come from a woman in her thirties in good health.

This clone was counted between two and nine times. V is TRBV5-4 and J is TRBJ1-2; 8 bases are shared with TRBD1. Trimming removed 4 bases from V and 7 bases from J; junction bases left unmatched: 12. CDR3 length equals 15 residues. Germline values: CDR1 SGHNT, CDR2 YYREEE (reference sequence). The chain's CDR3 is CASSQEGQGDGGYTF. The CDR3 region has the DNA TGTGCCAGCAGCCAAGAAGGACAGGGAGACGGTGGCTACACCTTC.

This clone has a handful of counts. The gene calls are TRBV6-1 and TRBJ2-7; maybe TRBD2 (5 bases). Trimming took 4 bases from V and 3 from J, leaving 10 bases between them. Germline loops: CDR1 MNHNS, CDR2 SASEGT. The CDR3 is 13 amino acids. CDR3 protein: CASSARGIYEQYF. The CDR3 coding sequence is TGTGCCAGCAGTGCCCGGGGAATCTACGAGCAGTACTTC.

This clone occurred a few times. The chain couples TRBV5-1 to TRBJ1-1; perhaps TRBD1 as D (5 bases). The germline V gene encodes CDR1 SGHRS and CDR2 YFSETQ. The CDR3 runs 14 residues. Trimming left V 1 base short and J 1 base short, with 8 bases between. DNA of the CDR3: TGCGCCAGCAGCTTGATCAGGGAGAACACTGAAGCTTTCTTT. This gives the protein CASSLIRENTEAFF.

The chain is built from TRBV2 and TRBJ2-1, with 7 bases fitting TRBD2. CDR3 length equals 14 residues. CDR1 is SNHLY and CDR2 is FYNNEI in the germline V gene. V trimming: 11 bases; J trimming: 6 bases; junction bases outside the gene matches: 13. The CDR3 loop reads CAGGVGGLSNEQFF. Here the CDR3 DNA reads TGTGCCGGGGGGGTGGGCGGTTTAAGCAATGAGCAGTTCTTC.

The chain carries TRBV5-8 and TRBJ2-3, with 8 bases fitting TRBD1. V lost 2 bases and J lost 6; bases outside the gene matches: 8. The CDR3 covers 15 residues. Germline lookup yields CDR1 SGHTS and CDR2 YDEGEE. CDR3 sequence reads: CASSLRTGTKDTQYF. The CDR3 coding sequence is TGTGCCAGCAGCTTAAGGACAGGGACAAAGGATACGCAGTATTTT.

CDR3 residues: CASRGKAGEETQYF. Here the CDR3 DNA reads TGTGCCAGCAGGGGTAAAGCGGGAGAGGAGACCCAGTACTTC. The J gene is TRBJ2-5, the V gene TRBV7-9, with 8 bases identical to TRBD2. CDR3 length: 14 amino acids. CDR1 is SEHNR and CDR2 is FQNEAQ in the germline V gene (reference sequence). J was trimmed by 5 bases and V by 6 bases; bases with no gene match: 8.

The rearrangement joins TRBV6-5 to TRBJ1-1; unclear D gene. The CDR3 covers 13 residues. V lost 7 bases and J lost 10, with 19 bases in between. Germline V gene data show CDR1 as MNHEY and CDR2 as SVGAGI. CDR3 sequence reads: CASTKPGGVGAFF. The CDR3 nucleotides are TGTGCCAGCACCAAGCCCGGCGGTGTAGGAGCTTTCTTT.

This chain uses TRBV19 with TRBJ1-1, with 10 bases fitting TRBD1. Per germline, CDR1 LNHDA and CDR2 SQIVND (reference sequence). The CDR3 consists of 15 residues. V lost 5 bases to trimming and J lost 1 base; unmatched junction nucleotides: 4. Written as DNA, the CDR3 is TGTGCCAGTAGTTCAAGGACAGGGGGGAACACTGAAGCTTTCTTT. Translation: CASSSRTGGNTEAFF.

The J gene is TRBJ2-6, the V gene TRBV19, with D maybe TRBD2 (5 bases). Trimming pared 4 bases from V and 0 bases from J, leaving 13 bases between. The CDR3 is 17 amino acids. Germline lookup yields CDR1 LNHDA and CDR2 SQIVND (reference sequence). The DNA of the CDR3 is TGTGCCAGTAGTACATGGACGGGGAACTCTGGGGCCAACGTCCTGACTTTC. It yields the protein CASSTWTGNSGANVLTF.

The genes are TRBV19 and TRBJ2-1; 11 nucleotides line up with TRBD2. Germline CDR1 reads LNHDA; CDR2 reads SQIVND (reference sequence). Germline trimming cut 4 bases from V and 13 bases from J; bases unmatched to any gene: 9. The CDR3 sequence is 14 residues long. Here the CDR3 DNA reads TGTGCCAGTAGTACCCGGACTAGCGGGCAGCCTCAGTTCTTC. It specifies CASSTRTSGQPQFF.

The CDR3 sequence is CASTTTGGGSYEQYF. CDR3 nucleotides: TGTGCCAGCACCACCACAGGGGGCGGCTCCTACGAGCAGTACTTC. V usage is TRBV28 and J usage is TRBJ2-7, with TRBD1 matching 9 bases. V was clipped by 7 bases and J by 0 bases; unmatched bases: 7. Germline V gives CDR1 MDHEN, CDR2 SYDVKM. The CDR3 runs 15 residues.

This clone was picked up a small number of times. The chain combines TRBV6-1 with TRBJ2-5; 12 bases are a match to TRBD1. Trimming cost V 7 bases and J 5 bases; bases outside gene matches: 8. Germline CDR1 is MNHNS and CDR2 is SASEGT. The CDR3 contains 15 residues. The CDR3 DNA follows: TGTGCCAGCACCCCCTCCGGGACAGGGGGCGAGACCCAGTACTTC. Translation: CASTPSGTGGETQYF.